Listed here is a single T cell receptor beta chain. The data stem from a study of blood T cell repertoires in COVID-19. Whole-study context: Sites across the United States, Italy and Spain contributed samples from acute and convalescent COVID-19. From T cells, B-cell-depleted T cells, or PBMCs came the material, which was cDNA or gDNA.

In the authors' methods: Nucleated cell number was recorded as an estimate derived from reference gene primer amplification. Produced via immunoSEQ multiplex PCR; TCRdb's table is partial and in-frame only. V, J and clone size are those of that table, while D and trimming were read from the DNA. The sample has over 70,000 clones; 60% to 80% are singletons. During active infection, Seattle patients enrolled and were then monitored through disease. The CDR3 runs 13 residues. The germline V and J ends were trimmed by 2 bases and 4 bases, with 8 bases remaining between them. The V gene's germline CDR1 is MNHEY and CDR2 SVGAGI.

The material sequenced was peripheral blood. This chain links TRBV6-5 with TRBJ1-1; D call uncertain. The clonotype originates from a man in his 70s with COVID-19, enrolled during active disease. CDR3 region: CASSYVRATEAFF. The CDR3 DNA reads as TGTGCCAGCAGTTACGTGAGGGCCACTGAAGCTTTCTTT.